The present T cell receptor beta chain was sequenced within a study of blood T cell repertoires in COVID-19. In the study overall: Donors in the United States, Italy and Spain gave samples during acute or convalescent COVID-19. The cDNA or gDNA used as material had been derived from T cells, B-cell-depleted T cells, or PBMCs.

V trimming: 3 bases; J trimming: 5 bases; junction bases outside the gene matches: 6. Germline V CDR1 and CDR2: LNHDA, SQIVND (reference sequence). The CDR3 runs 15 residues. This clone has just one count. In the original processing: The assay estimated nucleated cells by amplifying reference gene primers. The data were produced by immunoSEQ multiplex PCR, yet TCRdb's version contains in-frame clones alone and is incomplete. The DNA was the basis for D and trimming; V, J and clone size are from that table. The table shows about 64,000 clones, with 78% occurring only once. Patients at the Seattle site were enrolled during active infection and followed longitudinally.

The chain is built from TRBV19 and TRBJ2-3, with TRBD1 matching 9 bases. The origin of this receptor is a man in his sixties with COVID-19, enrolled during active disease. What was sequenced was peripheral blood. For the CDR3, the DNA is TGTGCCAGTAGTATCCCCAACAGGGGGCGAGATACGCAGTATTTT. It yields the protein CASSIPNRGRDTQYF. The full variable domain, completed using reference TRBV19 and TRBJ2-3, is DGGITQSPKYLFRKEGQNVTLSCEQNLNHDAMYWYRQDPGQGLRLIYYSQIVNDFQKGDIAEGYSVSREKKESFPLTVTSAQKNPTAFYLCASSIPNRGRDTQYFGPGTRLTVL.